This entry lists 8 T cell receptor beta chains sequenced from one sample in a study of T-cell memory formation after mild COVID-19. Each CDR3 protein is one row after TCRdb ran MiXCR on the 5' RACE reads. The sample consists of just over 350,000 distinct CDR3 sequences, around 14% of them appearing once. Sequencing was carried out using PBMCs or a T cell subset sorted from them (not recorded which). The source of these receptors is a man aged 18 to 29 who had mild COVID-19 (a few samples of this study predate the infection). Cell type and time point are not known.

V is TRBV11-2 and J is TRBJ2-7; tentatively, D is TRBD1 (5 bases). Per germline, CDR1 SGHAT and CDR2 FQNNGV. This CDR3 is built from 14 residues. The V end lost 2 bases, the J end lost 7 bases, and 15 bases lay between the germline ends. Written as DNA, the CDR3 is TGTGCCAGCAGCTTACCGCTTGGGTCAGGGGAGCAGTACTTC. This sequence encodes CASSLPLGSGEQYF.

Only a few counts were recorded for this clonotype. The chain recombines TRBV25-1 with TRBJ1-1; 8 nucleotides agree with TRBD1. V lost 8 bases to trimming and J lost 10 bases; unmatched junction nucleotides: 12. CDR3 size: 13 residues. Germline lookup yields CDR1 MGHDK and CDR2 SYGVNS. The CDR3: CASGSRGPRGAFF. CDR3 nucleotide sequence: TGTGCCAGCGGATCCAGGGGGCCCAGGGGAGCTTTCTTT.

The rearrangement uses TRBV5-1 and TRBJ2-3; D possibly uses TRBD1 or TRBD2 (5 bases each). The CDR3 runs to 14 residues. CDR1 is SGHRS, CDR2 YFSETQ, per germline. The germline V and J ends were trimmed by 5 bases and 2 bases, with 12 bases remaining between them. This chain's CDR3 is CASRTGTTTDTQYF. The CDR3 coding sequence is TGCGCCAGCAGAACGGGGACGACCACAGATACGCAGTATTTT.

This clonotype was seen at least ten times. The chain has TRBV7-6 and TRBJ1-2; TRBD1 matches 8 bases. The junction had 9 bases not matched to a gene; V was cut back by 4 bases and J by 5 bases. The CDR3 is made up of 15 amino acids. Germline V gene lookup returns CDR1 SGHVS and CDR2 FNYEAQ. The CDR3 coding sequence is TGTGCCAGCAGCTCCGGACAGGGCCAATCATATGGCTACACCTTC. It specifies CASSSGQGQSYGYTF.

In this sample, this clonotype turned up a few times. At one end the junction does not follow the germline gene, possibly because of a read error. The gene calls are TRBV5-1 and TRBJ2-5; the D gene is possibly TRBD2 (6 bases). The germline V gene has CDR1 SGHRS and CDR2 YFSETQ. The CDR3 contains 15 residues. The CDR3 reads CASTLGGPIQETQYF. For the CDR3, the DNA is TGCGCCAGCACCTTGGGGGGACCGATCCAAGAGACCCAGTACTTC.

The V gene is TRBV30, the J gene TRBJ2-5; 14 bases agree with TRBD2. V lost 3 bases, J lost 4 bases, and 4 bases stayed unmatched. Germline V CDR1 and CDR2: GTSNPN, SVGIG (reference sequence). The CDR3 is made up of 15 amino acids. For the CDR3, the DNA is TGTGCCTGGAGCCCGGGACTAGCGGGGGTAGAGACCCAGTACTTC. Encoded protein: CAWSPGLAGVETQYF. Filled out from reference TRBV30 and TRBJ2-5, the complete variable domain reads SQTIHQWPATLVQPVGSPLSLECTVEGTSNPNLYWYRQAAGRGLQLLFYSVGIGQISSEVPQNLSASRPQDRQFILSSKKLLLSDSGFYLCAWSPGLAGVETQYFGPGTRLLVL.

This clonotype was picked up a small number of times. V and J are TRBV5-1 and TRBJ2-1, with 12 positions matching TRBD2. The CDR3 runs to 17 residues. Germline CDR1 and CDR2: SGHRS and YFSETQ. Unmatched junction bases numbered 9, after V lost 4 bases and J lost 4 bases. The CDR3 sequence is CASSTGLAGGRYNEQFF. In nucleotides, the CDR3 is TGCGCCAGCAGCACCGGCCTAGCGGGGGGGCGATACAATGAGCAGTTCTTC. Using reference TRBV5-1 and TRBJ2-1 for the parts outside the CDR3, the full variable domain is KAGVTQTPRYLIKTRGQQVTLSCSPISGHRSVSWYQQTPGQGLQFLFEYFSETQRNKGNFPGRFSGRQFSNSRSEMNVSTLELGDSALYLCASSTGLAGGRYNEQFFGPGTRLTVL.

This clonotype has more than one count but fewer than ten. The chain links TRBV7-9 to TRBJ1-1; D gene uncertain. This CDR3 has 9 residues. V lost 5 bases, J lost 8 bases, and 3 bases lay in between. Germline lookup yields CDR1 SEHNR and CDR2 FQNEAQ (reference sequence). CDR3 sequence reads: CASSAEAFF. DNA for the CDR3: TGTGCCAGCAGCGCAGAAGCTTTCTTT.